The sequence of this T cell receptor beta chain was determined in a study of T cell responses to AZD1222 COVID-19 vaccine. Profiling relied on immunoSEQ multiplex PCR, and the TCRdb table lists in-frame clones only, not all of them. This table has around 130,000 clones, 80% to 95% appearing once. Timing groups of about 4 and about 12 weeks for second doses were pooled. Study results and caveats: Receipt of two AZD1222 doses was followed by a rise in Spike-specific TCR breadth and depth. A mostly white British donor set with more females was recruited, and clonal diversity was possibly underestimated.

This clone has just one count. Its antigen is unknown. This sample comprised peripheral blood, obtained 28 days after the second AZD1222 dose. The receptor's source is an adult who received the AZD1222 COVID-19 vaccine.

CDR3 region: CASSPGGGEAQYF. In nucleotides, the CDR3 is TGTGCCAGCTCACCTGGAGGGGGCGAGGCCCAGTACTTC. The V gene is TRBV18, the J gene TRBJ2-5; perhaps TRBD1 as D (7 bases). The V and J ends lost 3 bases and 9 bases respectively, with 14 bases between them. Germline CDR1 reads KGHSH; CDR2 reads LQKENI. The CDR3 contains 13 residues.